The clone carrying this T cell receptor (beta chain) was seen a few times. Trimming pared 0 bases from V and 1 base from J, leaving 7 bases between. The germline V gene has CDR1 SGDLS and CDR2 YYNGEE. The CDR3 totals 14 residues. Authors' processing steps: By means of reference gene primer amplification, nucleated cell counts were estimated. The repertoire was sequenced with immunoSEQ multiplex PCR; TCRdb's copy has only in-frame clones and lacks some. D and trimming were read from the DNA, whereas the V and J calls and clone size are those reported in that table. The table includes over 200,000 clones, approximately 91% detected once. The record originates from a study of blood T cell repertoires in COVID-19. Study summary: Sites in the United States, Italy and Spain provided acute and convalescent COVID-19 samples. T cells, B-cell-depleted T cells, or PBMCs supplied cDNA or gDNA.

The TCR sequence derives from a middle-aged woman with acute or convalescent COVID-19. Specimen: peripheral blood. The chain joins TRBV9 to TRBJ1-1; D is ambiguous. DNA of the CDR3: TGTGCCAGCAGCGTAGAAGAGGGGAACACTGAAGCTTTCTTT. It codes for CASSVEEGNTEAFF.